This is a list of T cell receptor beta chains from one sample in a study of blood T cell repertoires in COVID-19. The method was immunoSEQ multiplex PCR; TCRdb's version includes in-frame clones alone and lacks a portion of them. The table records 350,000 to 400,000 clones, roughly 88% of them present only once. The source material was PBMCs or T cells enriched from blood (not recorded which). The receptors were sampled from a woman in her thirties with acute COVID-19. Each CDR3 is given with its conserved first and last residue. D genes are given only for firm matches. A row's size may be missing; if present it is once, few, many or a size class.

abundance: NA
j_gene: TRBJ2-7
d_gene: TRBD1
v_gene: TRBV6-2/TRBV6-3
CDR3nt: TGTGCCAGCAGTTACGAAGGGACAGGGGAAGAGCAGTACTTC
CDR3aa: CASSYEGTGEEQYF

abundance: NA
j_gene: TRBJ2-1
d_gene: TRBD2
v_gene: TRBV4-1
CDR3nt: TGCGCCAGCAGCCAAGATAGGCCTAGCGGGGGGGGTTACAATGAGCAGTTCTTC
CDR3aa: CASSQDRPSGGGYNEQFF

abundance: NA
j_gene: TRBJ2-7
d_gene: TRBD2
v_gene: TRBV11-2
CDR3nt: TGTGCCAGCAGCTTAGATGTTGGGAGGGAAGGGCAGTACTTC
CDR3aa: CASSLDVGREGQYF

abundance: NA
j_gene: TRBJ1-2
d_gene: NA
v_gene: TRBV30
CDR3nt: TGTGCCTGGTCGACAGGTGAGCAGTATGGCTACACCTTC
CDR3aa: CAWSTGEQYGYTF

abundance: NA
j_gene: TRBJ2-2
d_gene: NA
v_gene: TRBV10-1
CDR3nt: TGCGCCAGCAGTGATTCTATGGCCGGGGAGCTGTTTTTT
CDR3aa: CASSDSMAGELFF

abundance: NA
j_gene: TRBJ1-6
d_gene: TRBD1
v_gene: TRBV9
CDR3nt: TGTGCCAGCAGCGTAGGAATTCAGGGGGGATCACCCCTCCACTTT
CDR3aa: CASSVGIQGGSPLHF

abundance: NA
j_gene: TRBJ2-1
d_gene: TRBD2
v_gene: TRBV7-9
CDR3nt: TGTGCCAGCAGGCTTGGGGGACTAGCGAATGAGCAGTTCTTC
CDR3aa: CASRLGGLANEQFF

abundance: NA
j_gene: TRBJ1-4
d_gene: NA
v_gene: TRBV3-1/TRBV3-2
CDR3nt: TGTGCCAGCAGCCAAGGGAACACAGCTTTCAATGAAAAACTGTTTTTT
CDR3aa: CASSQGNTAFNEKLFF

abundance: few
j_gene: TRBJ1-3
d_gene: NA
v_gene: TRBV12-3/TRBV12-4
CDR3nt: TGTGCCAGCAGTTTATATGGAAACACCATATATTTT
CDR3aa: CASSLYGNTIYF

abundance: NA
j_gene: TRBJ1-2
d_gene: NA
v_gene: TRBV24-1
CDR3nt: TGTGCCACCAGTCCCTCCCGGACAGACCTCTATGGCTACACCTTC
CDR3aa: CATSPSRTDLYGYTF

abundance: few
j_gene: TRBJ1-1
d_gene: NA
v_gene: TRBV4-1
CDR3nt: TGCGCCAGCAGCCAAGTTAGGGGTCTTGGTGAAGCTTTCTTT
CDR3aa: CASSQVRGLGEAFF

abundance: NA
j_gene: TRBJ2-7
d_gene: TRBD2
v_gene: TRBV7-4
CDR3nt: TGTGCCAGCAGCTCGAGCGGGGGCATTCAGTCCCACGAGCAGTACTTC
CDR3aa: CASSSSGGIQSHEQYF

abundance: NA
j_gene: TRBJ2-2
d_gene: NA
v_gene: TRBV19
CDR3nt: TGTGCCAGTAGTATACAGAACACCGGGGAGCTGTTTTTT
CDR3aa: CASSIQNTGELFF

abundance: NA
j_gene: TRBJ1-4
d_gene: NA
v_gene: TRBV10-3
CDR3nt: TGTGCCATCAGCCCAGGCCCGGAAAAACTGTTTTTT
CDR3aa: CAISPGPEKLFF

abundance: few
j_gene: TRBJ2-3
d_gene: TRBD2
v_gene: TRBV29-1
CDR3nt: TGCAGCGTTGTATCTAGCGGGGCCCCCACAGATACGCAGTATTTT
CDR3aa: CSVVSSGAPTDTQYF

abundance: NA
j_gene: TRBJ2-2
d_gene: NA
v_gene: TRBV5-1
CDR3nt: TGCGCCAGCAGCCCCCAGGGCAGCGGGGAGCTGTTTTTT
CDR3aa: CASSPQGSGELFF

abundance: NA
j_gene: TRBJ2-7
d_gene: NA
v_gene: TRBV2
CDR3nt: TGTGCCAGCAGTTTCACAGGGAGCTCCTACGAGCAGTACTTC
CDR3aa: CASSFTGSSYEQYF

abundance: NA
j_gene: TRBJ1-1
d_gene: NA
v_gene: TRBV5-1
CDR3nt: TGCGCCAGCTCCCTTGGGCCTACGAACACTGAAGCTTTCTTT
CDR3aa: CASSLGPTNTEAFF

abundance: NA
j_gene: TRBJ2-3
d_gene: TRBD2
v_gene: TRBV20-1
CDR3nt: TGCAGTGCTAGTAGCGGGAGCACAGATACGCAGTATTTT
CDR3aa: CSASSGSTDTQYF

abundance: NA
j_gene: TRBJ2-2
d_gene: NA
v_gene: TRBV19
CDR3nt: TGTGCCAGTAGTATCCGCAGGGCCGGGGAGCTGTTTTTT
CDR3aa: CASSIRRAGELFF

abundance: NA
j_gene: TRBJ2-7
d_gene: NA
v_gene: TRBV12-3/TRBV12-4
CDR3nt: TGTGCCAGCAGGTCTCAGAAAAACTACGAGCAGTACTTC
CDR3aa: CASRSQKNYEQYF

abundance: NA
j_gene: TRBJ2-3
d_gene: NA
v_gene: TRBV5-5
CDR3nt: TGTGCCAGCAGCTTGGAACATTACAGCACAGATACGCAGTATTTT
CDR3aa: CASSLEHYSTDTQYF

abundance: few
j_gene: TRBJ2-7
d_gene: NA
v_gene: TRBV7-9
CDR3nt: TGTGCCAGCAGCGAACAAATCACAGGGCTCGAGCAGTACTTC
CDR3aa: CASSEQITGLEQYF

abundance: few
j_gene: TRBJ2-3
d_gene: TRBD1
v_gene: TRBV27
CDR3nt: TGTGCCAGCAGTTTCACAGGGGGCTCCCTCATAACAGATACGCAGTATTTT
CDR3aa: CASSFTGGSLITDTQYF

abundance: few
j_gene: TRBJ1-2
d_gene: NA
v_gene: TRBV18
CDR3nt: TGTGCCAGCTCACCGCAGGGTCTCCTAGGCTATGGCTACACCTTC
CDR3aa: CASSPQGLLGYGYTF

abundance: NA
j_gene: TRBJ2-2
d_gene: NA
v_gene: TRBV7-3
CDR3nt: TGTGCCAGCAGCTTAAGACAGTCCGGGGAGCTGTTTTTT
CDR3aa: CASSLRQSGELFF

abundance: NA
j_gene: TRBJ1-1
d_gene: NA
v_gene: TRBV4-1
CDR3nt: TGCGCCAGCAGCCAAGAGGATCAGGGCTGGGAAGCTTTCTTT
CDR3aa: CASSQEDQGWEAFF

abundance: few
j_gene: TRBJ1-3
d_gene: TRBD1
v_gene: TRBV10-3
CDR3nt: TGTGCCATCAGGGAACAGGGGTCTGGAAACACCATATATTTT
CDR3aa: CAIREQGSGNTIYF

abundance: few
j_gene: TRBJ1-2
d_gene: TRBD1
v_gene: TRBV24-1
CDR3nt: TGTGCCACCAGTGATAGACAGGGGGCTTACTATGGCTACACCTTC
CDR3aa: CATSDRQGAYYGYTF

abundance: NA
j_gene: TRBJ2-1
d_gene: NA
v_gene: TRBV7-3
CDR3nt: TGTGCCAGCAGGGCGGTCAATGAGCAGTTCTTC
CDR3aa: CASRAVNEQFF

abundance: NA
j_gene: TRBJ1-2
d_gene: NA
v_gene: TRBV30
CDR3nt: TGTGCCTGGAGGACAGGATCCAACTATGGCTACACCTTC
CDR3aa: CAWRTGSNYGYTF

abundance: NA
j_gene: TRBJ1-4
d_gene: NA
v_gene: TRBV19
CDR3nt: TGTGCCAGTAGCCAGGTGGTTAATGAAAAACTGTTTTTT
CDR3aa: CASSQVVNEKLFF

abundance: NA
j_gene: TRBJ2-3
d_gene: NA
v_gene: TRBV24-1
CDR3nt: TGTGCCACCAGTGATTTAGTTCGGGGGTTTTCAGATACGCAGTATTTT
CDR3aa: CATSDLVRGFSDTQYF

abundance: NA
j_gene: TRBJ1-6
d_gene: TRBD1
v_gene: TRBV27
CDR3nt: TGTGCCAGCAGACATGACAGGGGAGGAGGATCACCCCTCCACTTT
CDR3aa: CASRHDRGGGSPLHF

abundance: once
j_gene: TRBJ1-1
d_gene: NA
v_gene: TRBV7-2
CDR3nt: TGTGCCAGCAGCTTACGGTTGAGGGCCACTGAAGCTTTCTTT
CDR3aa: CASSLRLRATEAFF

abundance: few
j_gene: TRBJ2-7
d_gene: TRBD1
v_gene: TRBV19
CDR3nt: TGTGCCAGTAGTATAGGCGGGACAGGGTATTCCTACGAGCAGTACTTC
CDR3aa: CASSIGGTGYSYEQYF

abundance: NA
j_gene: TRBJ1-6
d_gene: NA
v_gene: TRBV30
CDR3nt: TGTGCCTGGAGTGTACAGGGTGATTCACCCCTCCACTTT
CDR3aa: CAWSVQGDSPLHF

abundance: NA
j_gene: TRBJ1-2
d_gene: NA
v_gene: TRBV10-1
CDR3nt: TGCGCCAGCAGTGAATTCCCCGCCGGGAGCTACACCTTC
CDR3aa: CASSEFPAGSYTF

abundance: NA
j_gene: TRBJ1-3
d_gene: NA
v_gene: TRBV7-9
CDR3nt: TGTGCCAGCAGATCCTGGGCGACAGATCCTGGAAACACCATATATTTT
CDR3aa: CASRSWATDPGNTIYF

abundance: once
j_gene: TRBJ2-7
d_gene: NA
v_gene: TRBV30
CDR3nt: TGTGCCTGGACCACAAGGGGGTCTTCCTACGAGCAGTACTTC
CDR3aa: CAWTTRGSSYEQYF

abundance: NA
j_gene: TRBJ1-1
d_gene: TRBD1
v_gene: TRBV7-3
CDR3nt: TGTGCCAGCAGTCTAACAGGGGGCCTCACTGAAGCTTTCTTT
CDR3aa: CASSLTGGLTEAFF

abundance: NA
j_gene: TRBJ1-1
d_gene: NA
v_gene: TRBV2
CDR3nt: TGTGCCAGCAGTGAAGCGTTGACGGCGGACAGCCTTGAAGCTTTCTTT
CDR3aa: CASSEALTADSLEAFF

abundance: few
j_gene: TRBJ1-2
d_gene: TRBD1
v_gene: TRBV5-8
CDR3nt: TGTGCCAGCAGCTTGGGGGCCGTCCTGACAGGGGGCGCGCTGGGCTACACCTTC
CDR3aa: CASSLGAVLTGGALGYTF

abundance: NA
j_gene: TRBJ1-1
d_gene: NA
v_gene: TRBV15
CDR3nt: TGTGCCACCAGCCCCCGAGGGGGGGAATCGCCGAACACTGAAGCTTTCTTT
CDR3aa: CATSPRGGESPNTEAFF

abundance: NA
j_gene: TRBJ1-5
d_gene: TRBD1
v_gene: TRBV6-2/TRBV6-3
CDR3nt: TGTGCCAGCAGTCACAGGGGCCAGCCCCAGCATTTT
CDR3aa: CASSHRGQPQHF

abundance: once
j_gene: TRBJ1-4
d_gene: NA
v_gene: TRBV28
CDR3nt: TGTGCCACCACTACCGGGGGGGAAAAACTGTTTTTT
CDR3aa: CATTTGGEKLFF

abundance: few
j_gene: TRBJ1-2
d_gene: TRBD1
v_gene: TRBV5-1
CDR3nt: TGCGCCAGCAGCTCGACAGGGGTAGGCTACACCTTC
CDR3aa: CASSSTGVGYTF

abundance: NA
j_gene: TRBJ1-1
d_gene: NA
v_gene: TRBV7-9
CDR3nt: TGTGCCAGCAGCTCGCACACTATGAACACTGAAGCTTTCTTT
CDR3aa: CASSSHTMNTEAFF

abundance: NA
j_gene: TRBJ2-3
d_gene: NA
v_gene: TRBV2
CDR3nt: TGTGCCAGCAGTGTCCTCGGGGGCACAGATACGCAGTATTTT
CDR3aa: CASSVLGGTDTQYF

abundance: NA
j_gene: TRBJ2-3
d_gene: TRBD1
v_gene: TRBV5-5
CDR3nt: TGTGCCAGCAGCTTGGGGACAGGGGCAGGGACAGATACGCAGTATTTT
CDR3aa: CASSLGTGAGTDTQYF

abundance: NA
j_gene: TRBJ2-5
d_gene: NA
v_gene: TRBV7-2
CDR3nt: TGTGCCAGCAGCTATTTGGCTGGAGAGACCCAGTACTTC
CDR3aa: CASSYLAGETQYF

abundance: NA
j_gene: TRBJ1-5
d_gene: NA
v_gene: TRBV30
CDR3nt: TGTGCCTGGAGTGGGGTCGGGAAGGTTGCACAGCCCCAGCATTTT
CDR3aa: CAWSGVGKVAQPQHF